The sequence of this T cell receptor beta chain was determined in a study of HIV-infected patients and healthy controls. The length of the CDR3 is 16 residues. Germline V gene lookup returns CDR1 SGHRS and CDR2 YFSETQ. V was clipped by 3 bases and J by 7 bases; unmatched bases: 5. TCRdb independently ran MiXCR on the 5' RACE reads; one entry per CDR3 protein. There are some 70,000 distinct CDR3 sequences in the sample; roughly 21% occur only once, and 1.1% to 1.5% lies in the top ten. The chain carries TRBV5-1 and TRBJ2-4; 15 nucleotides align to TRBD2. The clonotype was recovered from a human donor in good health. The sample was CD4+ T cells from blood. CDR3 sequence: CASSSWTSGGGNIQYF. The CDR3 DNA sequence: TGCGCCAGCAGCTCATGGACTAGCGGGGGGGGGAACATTCAGTACTTC.